Below are 15 T cell receptor beta chains sequenced from a single sample in a study of shared clonotypes between healthy human individuals. TCRdb's table, derived via immunoSEQ multiplex PCR, lists solely in-frame clones and lacks some. The sample gives about 1.4 million clones, roughly 96% of which show up once; approximately 1.1% is in the top ten. The source material was naive CD4+ T cells sorted from blood. As for subset: CD45RA+ positively selected. These receptors were collected from a man aged 25 to 40 in good health.

The genes are TRBV7-7 and TRBJ2-5, with a tentative D call TRBD2 (7 bases). The CDR3 has 15 residues. The germline V gene encodes CDR1 SSHAT and CDR2 FNYEAQ (reference sequence). V lost 4 bases and J 4 bases, leaving 16 bases between the germline ends. The CDR3 loop reads CASSSGEGSLETQYF. For the CDR3, the DNA is TGTGCCAGCAGCTCAGGGGAGGGGAGTTTAGAGACCCAGTACTTC. The full variable domain, completed using reference TRBV7-7 and TRBJ2-5, is GAGVSQSPRYKVTKRGQDVTLRCDPISSHATLYWYQQALGQGPEFLTYFNYEAQPDKSGLPSDRFSAERPEGSISTLTIQRTEQRDSAMYRCASSSGEGSLETQYFGPGTRLLVL.

The chain combines TRBV28 with TRBJ2-7, with 8 bases that match TRBD1. There are 15 residues in the CDR3. The germline CDR1 and CDR2 sequences are MDHEN and SYDVKM. J was trimmed by 0 bases and V by 6 bases; bases with no gene match: 7. CDR3 sequence (DNA): TGTGCCAGCAGGACAGGGGCCTTAACCTCCTACGAGCAGTACTTC. Translation: CASRTGALTSYEQYF.

CDR3 bases: TGTGCCACCAGCTCGCGACAGGGCGACACCATATATTTT. Translating it yields CATSSRQGDTIYF. This rearrangement joins TRBV15 to TRBJ1-3; 7 bases are shared with TRBD1. The CDR3 consists of 13 residues. Germline assignment: CDR1 LNHNV and CDR2 YYDKDF (reference sequence). V shed 5 bases, J shed 8 bases, and the junction held 6 bases outside the gene matches.

The rearrangement links TRBV11-2 to TRBJ1-2; maybe TRBD1 (6 bases). The germline gives CDR1 SGHAT, CDR2 FQNNGV. The V end lost 3 bases, the J end lost 2 bases, and 13 bases lay between the germline ends. This CDR3 is 15 amino acids long. The CDR3 spells CASSFSGGWNYGYTF. The CDR3 DNA reads as TGTGCCAGCAGCTTTTCCGGGGGCTGGAACTATGGCTACACCTTC.

The rearrangement links TRBV6-5 to TRBJ1-1, with D unclear. CDR1 MNHEY and CDR2 SVGAGI come from the germline V gene. The CDR3 is made up of 11 amino acids. V lost 5 bases to trimming and J lost 12 bases, with 13 bases between them. DNA of the CDR3: TGTGCCAGCAGTAACGCAGGAGAAACTTTCTTT. Its translation is CASSNAGETFF.

With respect to this clone: Other DNA sequences from this sample encode an identical CDR3 as well. The V gene is TRBV9, the J gene TRBJ2-7; no clear D. This CDR3 has 14 residues. CDR1 SGDLS and CDR2 YYNGEE come from the germline V gene. The V and J ends lost 0 bases and 0 bases respectively, with 7 bases between them. The CDR3 is CASSVGVTSYEQYF. The CDR3 coding sequence is TGTGCCAGCAGCGTAGGGGTGACCTCCTACGAGCAGTACTTC.

The chain links TRBV9 to TRBJ2-1; 9 nucleotides match TRBD2. This CDR3 comprises 16 residues. V lost 4 bases to trimming and J lost 2 bases; unmatched junction nucleotides: 7. CDR1 and CDR2 from the germline V gene are SGDLS and YYNGEE. The CDR3 reads CASSLKTSGPYNEQFF. CDR3 coding DNA: TGTGCCAGCAGCCTAAAAACTAGCGGGCCCTACAATGAGCAGTTCTTC.

This clone was counted once. V is TRBV4-1 and J is TRBJ2-7; TRBD2 matches 8 bases. The CDR3 spans 17 residues. CDR1 MGHRA and CDR2 YSYEKL come from the germline V gene. V dropped 0 bases and J dropped 7; count of bases not matched to a gene: 14. Here the CDR3 DNA reads TGCGCCAGCAGCCAAGATTGGTTAACGAGCGGGAGTGGTGAGCAGTACTTC. Translation gives CASSQDWLTSGSGEQYF.

The V gene is TRBV4-3, the J gene TRBJ1-2, with a weak D call TRBD1 (5 bases). The germline V gene has CDR1 LGHNA and CDR2 YSLEER. Trimming shortened V by 8 bases and J by 2 bases, and 9 bases separated the two germline ends. This CDR3 has 12 residues. CDR3 residues: CASSGGNYGYTF. The CDR3 nucleotides are TGCGCCAGCTCCGGGGGGAACTATGGCTACACCTTC.

The genes are TRBV2 and TRBJ1-1; D may be TRBD1 (5 bases). Germline V gene lookup returns CDR1 SNHLY and CDR2 FYNNEI. The length of the CDR3 is 13 residues. V lost 8 bases to trimming and J lost 0 bases, with 10 bases between them. The CDR3 DNA reads TGTGCCAGCCGAGGGGAGATGAACACTGAAGCTTTCTTT. Translation gives CASRGEMNTEAFF.

V and J are TRBV7-6 and TRBJ1-5, with TRBD1 matching over 7 bases. There are 14 residues in the CDR3. The V and J ends lost 1 base and 6 bases, in that order; junction bases with no gene match: 3. In germline, CDR1 is SGHVS, CDR2 FNYEAQ. CDR3 sequence (DNA): TGTGCCAGCAGCTTAGGGGCAGGGGGTCAGCCCCAGCATTTT. Translation gives CASSLGAGGQPQHF.

V is TRBV7-3 and J is TRBJ2-7, with 8 bases matching TRBD1. Germline V gives CDR1 SGHTA, CDR2 FQGTGA. V shed 5 bases, J shed 3 bases, and the junction held 9 bases outside the gene matches. The CDR3 is made up of 15 amino acids. CDR3 nucleotide sequence: TGTGCCAGCAGCCAAGGGACAGGAAAAGGCTACGAGCAGTACTTC. Its protein is CASSQGTGKGYEQYF.

The genes are TRBV19 and TRBJ2-7, with 9 bases that match TRBD1. Germline assignment: CDR1 LNHDA and CDR2 SQIVND (reference sequence). Unmatched junction bases numbered 7, after V lost 4 bases and J lost 3 bases. The CDR3 is 15 residues long. The DNA for the CDR3 is TGTGCCAGTAGTAGGAGACAGGGGGAGATCTACGAGCAGTACTTC. Its translation: CASSRRQGEIYEQYF.

The chain links TRBV13 to TRBJ2-7, with 14 positions matching TRBD2. J lost 4 bases, V lost 5 bases, and 4 bases had no gene match. Per germline, CDR1 PRHDT and CDR2 FYEKMQ (reference sequence). The CDR3 is 15 amino acids. CDR3 sequence reads: CASSPGTSGSYEQYF. The CDR3 nucleotides read TGTGCCAGCAGCCCGGGGACTAGCGGGAGTTACGAGCAGTACTTC.

The gene calls are TRBV5-1 and TRBJ2-1; possibly TRBD2 for D (6 bases). The V end was cut by 2 bases, the J end by 4 bases, with 7 bases between. Germline assignment: CDR1 SGHRS and CDR2 YFSETQ. The CDR3 is 13 amino acids. The CDR3 bases are TGCGCCAGCAGCTTTGCGGGGTACAATGAGCAGTTCTTC. Protein product: CASSFAGYNEQFF.